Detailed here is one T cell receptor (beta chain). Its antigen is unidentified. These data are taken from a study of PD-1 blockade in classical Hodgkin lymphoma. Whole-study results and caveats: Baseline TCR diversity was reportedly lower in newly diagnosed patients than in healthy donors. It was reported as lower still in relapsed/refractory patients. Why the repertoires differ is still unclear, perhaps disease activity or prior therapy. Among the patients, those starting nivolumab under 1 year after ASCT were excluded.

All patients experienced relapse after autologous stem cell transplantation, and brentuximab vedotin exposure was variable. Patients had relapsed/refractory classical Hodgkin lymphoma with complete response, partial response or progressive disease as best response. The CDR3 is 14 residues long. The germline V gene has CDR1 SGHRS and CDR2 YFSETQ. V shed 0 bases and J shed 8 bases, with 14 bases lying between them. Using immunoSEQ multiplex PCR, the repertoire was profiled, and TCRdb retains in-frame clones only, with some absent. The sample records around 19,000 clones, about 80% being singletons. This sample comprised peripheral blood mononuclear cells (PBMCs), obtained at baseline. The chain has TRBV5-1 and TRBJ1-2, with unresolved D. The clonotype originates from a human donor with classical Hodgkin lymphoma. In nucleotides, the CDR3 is TGCGCCAGCAGCTTGGAAGCCTCAAGTAGGGGCTACACCTTC. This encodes CASSLEASSRGYTF.